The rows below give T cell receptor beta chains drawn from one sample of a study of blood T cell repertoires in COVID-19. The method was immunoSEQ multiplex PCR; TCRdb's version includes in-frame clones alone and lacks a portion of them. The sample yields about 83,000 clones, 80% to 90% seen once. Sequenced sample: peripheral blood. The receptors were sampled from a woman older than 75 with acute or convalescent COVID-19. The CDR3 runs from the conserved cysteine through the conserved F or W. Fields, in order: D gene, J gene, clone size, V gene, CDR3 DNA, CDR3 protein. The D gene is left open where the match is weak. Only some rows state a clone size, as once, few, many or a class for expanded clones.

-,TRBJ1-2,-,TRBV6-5,TGTGCCAGCAAACCCGGACAGACTAAAAACTATGGCTACACCTTC,CASKPGQTKNYGYTF
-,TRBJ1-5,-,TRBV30,TGTGCCTGGAGGAAACCGGGGGGCGGGAATCAGCCCCAGCATTTT,CAWRKPGGGNQPQHF
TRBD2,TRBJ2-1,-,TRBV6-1,TGTGCCAGCAGTGACGGACTAGCGGGGGTACCGTTCTTC,CASSDGLAGVPFF
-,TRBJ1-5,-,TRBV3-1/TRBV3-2,TGTGCCAGCAGCCCTCGTCCTCCCGGGGTTTATAGCAATCAGCCCCAGCATTTT,CASSPRPPGVYSNQPQHF
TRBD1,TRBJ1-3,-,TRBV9,TGTGCCAGCAGCGCCCTCCGGGACAGGGGGCGCGGAAACACCATATATTTT,CASSALRDRGRGNTIYF
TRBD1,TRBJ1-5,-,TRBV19,TGTGCCAGTAGTGCCCGACAGGGGGCTGGTCAGCCCCAGCATTTT,CASSARQGAGQPQHF
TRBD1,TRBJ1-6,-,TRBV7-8,TGTGCCAGCAGCGCGGCCGGGACAGGGCTTTCACCCCTCCACTTT,CASSAAGTGLSPLHF
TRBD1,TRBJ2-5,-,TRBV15,TGTGCCACCAACTCGGACAGGGGATACCAAGAGACCCAGTACTTC,CATNSDRGYQETQYF
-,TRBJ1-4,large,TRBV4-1,TGCGCCAGCAGCCAAGAGGGAGCCGGTAAACTGTTTTTT,CASSQEGAGKLFF
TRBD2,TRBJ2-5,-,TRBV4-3,TGCGCCAGCAGCCAAGTGGGGACTAGCGCCCGGGCCCAGTACTTC,CASSQVGTSARAQYF
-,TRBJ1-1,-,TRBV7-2,TGTGCCAGCAGCTTAGGCGTGGAGGGGAAAGGTTTCTTT,CASSLGVEGKGFF
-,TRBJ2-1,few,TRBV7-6,TGTGCCAGCAGCTTAAGAGGGTCAGGACCCTACAATGAGCAGTTCTTC,CASSLRGSGPYNEQFF
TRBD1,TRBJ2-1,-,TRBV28,TGTGCCAGCACCACTTTAGGACAGGTCCAGTTCTTC,CASTTLGQVQFF
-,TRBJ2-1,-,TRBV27,TGTGCCAGCACCACGGGCCCAGGCAGGAGGAAAAATGAGCAGTTCTTC,CASTTGPGRRKNEQFF
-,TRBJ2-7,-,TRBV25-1,TGTGCCAGCAGTATCCAGGGTGGGTACGAGCAGTACTTC,CASSIQGGYEQYF
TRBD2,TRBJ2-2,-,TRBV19,TGTGCCAGTAGCCGACTAGCGGGGGGCCTGAACACCGGGGAGCTGTTTTTT,CASSRLAGGLNTGELFF
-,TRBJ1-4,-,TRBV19,TGTGCCAGTAGTATCGTCAGGTTTAATGAAAAACTGTTTTTT,CASSIVRFNEKLFF
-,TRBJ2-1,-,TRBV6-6,TGTGCCAGCAGTTCCTGGGGCAGCTACAATGAGCAGTTCTTC,CASSSWGSYNEQFF
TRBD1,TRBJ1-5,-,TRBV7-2,TGTGCCAGCAGCTTAACTTTCACAGGGGGAGGGTATCAGCCCCAGCATTTT,CASSLTFTGGGYQPQHF
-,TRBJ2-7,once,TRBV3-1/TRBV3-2,TGTGCCAGCAGCCGAGGGTTTTCCTACGAGCAGTACTTC,CASSRGFSYEQYF